Following are 10 T cell receptor beta chains from one sample sequenced in a study of shared clonotypes between healthy human individuals. Naive CD8 cells were CD45RO-negative, positively selected for CCR7, excluding terminally differentiated effector memory CD45RA+ cells. Clones were read by immunoSEQ multiplex PCR, and TCRdb kept only the in-frame ones, dropping some. The table includes some 2.1 million clones, about 94% detected once. The sequenced sample was naive CD8+ T cells from PBMCs. The receptors stem from a man between 18 and 35 years old in good health. Some clones in this sample may be carry-over from other donors' samples.

The chain recombines TRBV25-1 with TRBJ1-1; D is undetermined. The CDR3 has 13 residues. Trimming left V 7 bases short and J 1 base short, with 10 bases between. The germline CDR1 and CDR2 sequences are MGHDK and SYGVNS. The CDR3 sequence: CASTPLGNTEAFF. CDR3 sequence (DNA): TGTGCCAGCACCCCTCTTGGGAACACTGAAGCTTTCTTT.

V and J are TRBV11-3 and TRBJ1-3, with no clear D. Trimming left V 5 bases short and J 0 bases short, with 14 bases between. Germline values: CDR1 SGHNT, CDR2 YENEEA. This CDR3 is built from 16 residues. CDR3 in DNA: TGTGCCAGCAGCGCTGGTCGGGAGGGCTCTGGAAACACCATATATTTT. Translation: CASSAGREGSGNTIYF.

This clone appeared a few times. This sequence joins TRBV7-9 and TRBJ1-4; perhaps TRBD1 as D (5 bases). Germline CDR1 and CDR2: SEHNR and FQNEAQ (reference sequence). V was clipped by 4 bases and J by 6 bases, with 15 bases between them. This CDR3 has 15 amino acids. CDR3 loop: CASSSPWGTDEKLFF. CDR3 DNA sequence: TGTGCCAGCAGCTCCCCCTGGGGGACGGATGAAAAACTGTTTTTT.

This chain joins TRBV4-2 and TRBJ2-7; TRBD2 matches at 7 bases. The CDR3 spans 14 residues. CDR1 and CDR2 (germline): LGHNA, YNFKEQ. The V segment lost 4 bases and the J segment 5 bases; nucleotides outside the gene matches: 8. CDR3 region: CASSPGGRVDEQYF. The CDR3 coding sequence is TGTGCCAGCAGCCCTGGGGGGAGGGTTGACGAGCAGTACTTC.

This clone came up once. The rearrangement uses TRBV6-1 and TRBJ2-7, with 7 bases identical to TRBD2. The CDR3 runs 13 residues. J lost 2 bases, V lost 6 bases, and 4 bases had no gene match. Germline V lookup: CDR1 MNHNS, CDR2 SASEGT. This CDR3 reads CASRPGLAYEQYF. As DNA, the CDR3 is TGTGCCAGCAGGCCCGGACTAGCCTACGAGCAGTACTTC.

This sequence joins TRBV4-1 and TRBJ1-2, with a weak D call TRBD1 (6 bases). This CDR3 has 15 amino acids. The V end was cut by 1 base, the J end by 4 bases, with 13 bases between. Germline CDR1 reads MGHRA; CDR2 reads YSYEKL. CDR3 amino acids: CASSQVRGPGYGYTF. The CDR3 DNA reads as TGCGCCAGCAGCCAAGTGCGGGGGCCTGGCTATGGCTACACCTTC.

The chain employs TRBV9 and TRBJ2-7; no definite D call. The germline V and J ends were trimmed by 0 bases and 3 bases, with 7 bases remaining between them. There are 13 residues in the CDR3. CDR1 is SGDLS, CDR2 YYNGEE, per germline. The CDR3: CASSVGTVYEQYF. Written as DNA, the CDR3 is TGTGCCAGCAGCGTAGGAACGGTCTACGAGCAGTACTTC. Looking up the rest from reference TRBV9 and TRBJ2-7 gives the full variable domain: DSGVTQTPKHLITATGQRVTLRCSPRSGDLSVYWYQQSLDQGLQFLIQYYNGEERAKGNILERFSAQQFPDLHSELNLSSLELGDSALYFCASSVGTVYEQYFGPGTRLTVT.

Only a few counts were recorded for this clone. This rearrangement joins TRBV19 to TRBJ1-5; unclear D gene. V was shortened by 7 bases and J by 4 bases, with 11 bases between the two germline ends. This CDR3 is 13 amino acids long. The germline V gene has CDR1 LNHDA and CDR2 SQIVND (reference sequence). The CDR3 DNA reads TGTGCCAGTAATCCGGGCCAGAATCAGCCCCAGCATTTT. Protein sequence: CASNPGQNQPQHF.

A single count supports this clone. The J gene is TRBJ2-3, the V gene TRBV4-2, with 7 bases matching TRBD2. CDR1 and CDR2 (germline): LGHNA, YNFKEQ. V was pared by 1 base and J by 4 bases, with 2 bases of the junction left unmatched. This CDR3 has 14 amino acids. The CDR3: CASSQGGRADTQYF. CDR3 in DNA: TGTGCCAGCAGCCAAGGGGGGAGGGCAGATACGCAGTATTTT.

The V gene is TRBV29-1, the J gene TRBJ2-1; the D gene is possibly TRBD1 (6 bases). Trimming left V 7 bases short and J 4 bases short, with 11 bases between. Per the germline V gene, CDR1 is SQVTM and CDR2 is ANQGSEA. The CDR3 has 12 residues. The CDR3 nucleotides read TGCAGCGAACAGGGCATTTACAATGAGCAGTTCTTC. Translated, it gives CSEQGIYNEQFF.